These T cell receptor beta chains were read from a single sample in a study of cytomegalovirus exposure and HLA in healthy donors. TCRdb's copy holds only in-frame clones and misses some; the assay was immunoSEQ multiplex PCR. The sample shows 110,000 to 150,000 clones, over 8% of them seen only once. The sample consisted of PBMCs. The receptors were gathered from a male donor in good health and CMV-seronegative. The CDR3 runs from the conserved cysteine through the conserved F or W. The order of the fields is CDR3 length, V gene, clone size, D gene, J gene, CDR3 DNA, CDR3 protein. D genes are given only for firm matches. Rows give clone size only sometimes, using once, few, many, or a class for an expanded clone.

cdr3_length: 19
v_call: TRBV7-8
clone_size: few
d_call: TRBD2
j_call: TRBJ2-7
cdr3_nt: TGTGCCAGCAGCAATAGCGGGAGGGCCTATTCCCCCGCCGTTTACGAGCAGTACTTC
cdr3_aa: CASSNSGRAYSPAVYEQYF

cdr3_length: 19
v_call: TRBV18
clone_size: few
d_call: .
j_call: TRBJ2-7
cdr3_nt: TGTGCCAGCTCACCTGCGCGATGGGACCGCACAGGGTGGGGATACGAGCAGTACTTC
cdr3_aa: CASSPARWDRTGWGYEQYF

cdr3_length: 13
v_call: TRBV10-3
clone_size: few
d_call: .
j_call: TRBJ1-1
cdr3_nt: TGTGCCATCAGAACAGGGACGATCACTGAAGCTTTCTTT
cdr3_aa: CAIRTGTITEAFF

cdr3_length: 15
v_call: TRBV5-1
clone_size: few
d_call: .
j_call: TRBJ1-5
cdr3_nt: TGCGCCAGCAGCTTGGATTCCTATAGCAATCAGCCCCAGCATTTT
cdr3_aa: CASSLDSYSNQPQHF

cdr3_length: 15
v_call: TRBV18
clone_size: .
d_call: TRBD1
j_call: TRBJ2-5
cdr3_nt: TGTGCCAGCTCACCATTCACAGGGGCCCAAGAGACCCAGTACTTC
cdr3_aa: CASSPFTGAQETQYF

cdr3_length: 17
v_call: TRBV7-2
clone_size: few
d_call: .
j_call: TRBJ1-2
cdr3_nt: TGTGCCAGCAGCTCCTCACTGGGAGGCAGGGTGACTCTTGGCTACACCTTC
cdr3_aa: CASSSSLGGRVTLGYTF

cdr3_length: 17
v_call: TRBV9
clone_size: .
d_call: TRBD1
j_call: TRBJ2-2
cdr3_nt: TGTGCCAGCAGCGTAGCTTTTGAGGGGGCGAGCACCGGGGAGCTGTTTTTT
cdr3_aa: CASSVAFEGASTGELFF

cdr3_length: 15
v_call: TRBV7-2
clone_size: .
d_call: .
j_call: TRBJ2-7
cdr3_nt: TGTGCCAGCAGCTTGATTCGGGGGGCCTTCTACGAGCAGTACTTC
cdr3_aa: CASSLIRGAFYEQYF

cdr3_length: 15
v_call: TRBV5-1
clone_size: few
d_call: TRBD1
j_call: TRBJ1-3
cdr3_nt: TGCGCCAGCAGCCGGGGACAGACCTCTGGAAACACCATATATTTT
cdr3_aa: CASSRGQTSGNTIYF

cdr3_length: 14
v_call: TRBV12-2
clone_size: few
d_call: .
j_call: TRBJ1-4
cdr3_nt: TGTGCAAGTCGCCAGTCCACCCTCAATGAAAAACTGTTTTTT
cdr3_aa: CASRQSTLNEKLFF

cdr3_length: 12
v_call: TRBV7-2
clone_size: .
d_call: .
j_call: TRBJ2-2
cdr3_nt: TGTGCCAGCAGGCGGAACACCGGGGAGCTGTTTTTT
cdr3_aa: CASRRNTGELFF

cdr3_length: 15
v_call: TRBV19
clone_size: .
d_call: TRBD1
j_call: TRBJ1-1
cdr3_nt: TGTGCCAGTAGTGTTTCAAGGGGGCGGGACACTGAAGCTTTCTTT
cdr3_aa: CASSVSRGRDTEAFF

cdr3_length: 14
v_call: TRBV5-1
clone_size: .
d_call: .
j_call: TRBJ1-1
cdr3_nt: TGCGCCAGCAGTCACGGGACAACGAACACTGAAGCTTTCTTT
cdr3_aa: CASSHGTTNTEAFF

cdr3_length: 15
v_call: TRBV4-3
clone_size: .
d_call: .
j_call: TRBJ1-1
cdr3_nt: TGCGCCAGCAGCCAAGGCAGGGCGGTAAACACTGAAGCTTTCTTT
cdr3_aa: CASSQGRAVNTEAFF

cdr3_length: 17
v_call: TRBV25-1
clone_size: few
d_call: .
j_call: TRBJ2-2
cdr3_nt: TGTGCCAGCAGTGAATTGTACCCCAGTTCCAACACCGGGGAGCTGTTTTTT
cdr3_aa: CASSELYPSSNTGELFF

cdr3_length: 14
v_call: TRBV28
clone_size: .
d_call: .
j_call: TRBJ2-2
cdr3_nt: TGTGCCAGCAGTCCCCCTCTCGACACCGGGGAGCTGTTTTTT
cdr3_aa: CASSPPLDTGELFF

cdr3_length: 14
v_call: TRBV11-2
clone_size: few
d_call: TRBD1
j_call: TRBJ2-5
cdr3_nt: TGTGCCAGCAGCCCCTGGACAGGGCCAGGGACCCAGTACTTC
cdr3_aa: CASSPWTGPGTQYF

cdr3_length: 12
v_call: TRBV25-1
clone_size: few
d_call: .
j_call: TRBJ2-7
cdr3_nt: TGTGCCAGCAGTGAGAGATTCTACGAGCAGTACTTC
cdr3_aa: CASSERFYEQYF

cdr3_length: 16
v_call: TRBV7-9
clone_size: few
d_call: TRBD1
j_call: TRBJ1-1
cdr3_nt: TGTGCCAGCAGCTTACGAGAGAAGGACAGGGGCACTGAAGCTTTCTTT
cdr3_aa: CASSLREKDRGTEAFF

cdr3_length: 15
v_call: TRBV10-3
clone_size: .
d_call: TRBD1
j_call: TRBJ1-2
cdr3_nt: TGTGCCATCAGGGAGGGACAGGCGACGAACTATGGCTACACCTTC
cdr3_aa: CAIREGQATNYGYTF

cdr3_length: 15
v_call: TRBV6-6
clone_size: .
d_call: TRBD2
j_call: TRBJ2-5
cdr3_nt: TGTGCCAGCAGTTCCCGGGGGGGGAAACAAGAGACCCAGTACTTC
cdr3_aa: CASSSRGGKQETQYF

cdr3_length: 15
v_call: TRBV11-2
clone_size: few
d_call: .
j_call: TRBJ2-3
cdr3_nt: TGTGCCAGCAGCTTAGAAAGGGGGAAGACAGATACGCAGTATTTT
cdr3_aa: CASSLERGKTDTQYF

cdr3_length: 13
v_call: TRBV30
clone_size: .
d_call: .
j_call: TRBJ1-1
cdr3_nt: TGTGCCTGGAGGGCAGGGAGGGAAACTGAAGCTTTCTTT
cdr3_aa: CAWRAGRETEAFF

cdr3_length: 14
v_call: TRBV4-1
clone_size: .
d_call: .
j_call: TRBJ1-4
cdr3_nt: TGCGCCAGCAGCCAATACAGGTCGGGTGAAAAACTGTTTTTT
cdr3_aa: CASSQYRSGEKLFF

cdr3_length: 16
v_call: TRBV7-9
clone_size: .
d_call: TRBD1
j_call: TRBJ2-1
cdr3_nt: TGTGCCAGCAGTCCTGCCAGGGGACAGGGAACAAATGAGCAGTTCTTC
cdr3_aa: CASSPARGQGTNEQFF

cdr3_length: 14
v_call: TRBV4-3
clone_size: few
d_call: TRBD2
j_call: TRBJ2-3
cdr3_nt: TGCGCCAGCAGCCAAGAGTCTCCCGGGACTAACCAGTATTTT
cdr3_aa: CASSQESPGTNQYF

cdr3_length: 14
v_call: TRBV4-3
clone_size: .
d_call: .
j_call: TRBJ2-2
cdr3_nt: TGCGCCAGCAGCCATTCACAGGGCTCCGGGGAGCTGTTTTTT
cdr3_aa: CASSHSQGSGELFF

cdr3_length: 15
v_call: TRBV18
clone_size: .
d_call: .
j_call: TRBJ1-2
cdr3_nt: TGTGCCAGCTCACCAGGGGCAGGGCGAAACTATGGCTACACCTTC
cdr3_aa: CASSPGAGRNYGYTF

cdr3_length: 12
v_call: TRBV28
clone_size: .
d_call: .
j_call: TRBJ1-2
cdr3_nt: TGTGCCAGCTCCCCTGGGGGGTTAGGCTACACCTTC
cdr3_aa: CASSPGGLGYTF

cdr3_length: 15
v_call: TRBV28
clone_size: few
d_call: .
j_call: TRBJ2-2
cdr3_nt: TGTGCCAGCAGTTTTCGGCAGGGGAACACCGGGGAGCTGTTTTTT
cdr3_aa: CASSFRQGNTGELFF

cdr3_length: 17
v_call: TRBV30
clone_size: .
d_call: .
j_call: TRBJ2-3
cdr3_nt: TGTGCCTGGAGTGTGTCCCCGGAGGGTCCGATCGCAGATACGCAGTATTTT
cdr3_aa: CAWSVSPEGPIADTQYF

cdr3_length: 15
v_call: TRBV6-6
clone_size: few
d_call: .
j_call: TRBJ2-5
cdr3_nt: TGTGCCAGCAGTCCCCGTTATCTTACACAAGAGACCCAGTACTTC
cdr3_aa: CASSPRYLTQETQYF

cdr3_length: 15
v_call: TRBV5-1
clone_size: .
d_call: .
j_call: TRBJ1-1
cdr3_nt: TGCGCCAGCAGCCCTGGGGGAGGGTGGAACACTGAAGCTTTCTTT
cdr3_aa: CASSPGGGWNTEAFF

cdr3_length: 13
v_call: TRBV11-3
clone_size: few
d_call: TRBD1
j_call: TRBJ1-1
cdr3_nt: TGTGCCAGCAGCGTTGGACAGGGCACTGAAGCTTTCTTT
cdr3_aa: CASSVGQGTEAFF

cdr3_length: 13
v_call: TRBV9
clone_size: .
d_call: .
j_call: TRBJ1-2
cdr3_nt: TGTGCCAGCAGCGTAGGGGTAGAGCGGGCCTACACCTTC
cdr3_aa: CASSVGVERAYTF

cdr3_length: 17
v_call: TRBV5-6
clone_size: .
d_call: .
j_call: TRBJ2-7
cdr3_nt: TGTGCCAGCAGCTTGGCAAAGGAGGAGAAGAGCTCCTACGAGCAGTACTTC
cdr3_aa: CASSLAKEEKSSYEQYF